This T cell receptor (beta chain) was identified in a study of OX40 agonist ivuxolimab in advanced cancers. Study-level background: Cohort: around 79% men, mean age about 62, aged about 20 to 79. Regarding the study as a whole: Circulating CD4+ and CD8+ T cells showed clonal expansion by week 6 at 0.1 to 3.0 mg/kg. Low clonal expansion, among the lowest seen, marked partial responders at 0.1-3.0 mg/kg.

Profiling relied on immunoSEQ multiplex PCR, and the TCRdb table lists in-frame clones only, not all of them. The table includes approximately 27,000 clones, about four fifths detected once. Note on this clone: Its antigen is currently unknown. At the DNA level, this CDR3 is encoded by other sequences in the same sample as well.

The germline CDR1 and CDR2 sequences are SGHRS and YFSETQ. CDR3 length equals 14 residues. V was pared by 0 bases and J by 2 bases, with 7 bases between. The sample in question was CD4+ or CD8+ T cells sorted from blood, obtained in a trial of the OX40 agonist ivuxolimab. The chain has TRBV5-1 and TRBJ2-3; D possibly matches TRBD1 or TRBD2 (6 bases each). The clonotype was recovered from an adult with an advanced solid tumor such as melanoma, head and neck, liver or kidney cancer. CDR3 amino acids: CASSLGGATDTQYF. CDR3 nucleotides: TGCGCCAGCAGCTTGGGGGGGGCCACAGATACGCAGTATTTT.